This T cell receptor (beta chain) was sequenced in a study of T cells after yellow fever vaccination. TCRdb re-analysed the 5' RACE reads in MiXCR, keeping a single row per CDR3 protein. Here the sample spans 340,000 or so distinct CDR3 sequences, approximately 13% being singletons. Worth noting for this clonotype: Its antigen is unidentified.

Whole-study findings and limits: The presence of abundant clonotypes contaminating from the bulk population was possible in FACS-sorted repertoires.

In germline, CDR1 is SGHAT, CDR2 FQNNGV. V lost 5 bases, J lost 2 bases, and 18 bases lay in between. The CDR3 runs 16 residues. The input for sequencing was CD4+ T cells sorted from PBMCs, taken 15 days after the yellow fever booster vaccination. This receptor was taken from a man aged 18-30 years who received the YFV17D yellow fever vaccine. This chain links TRBV11-2 with TRBJ2-5, with a tentative D call TRBD2 (5 bases). The CDR3 coding sequence is TGTGCCAGCAGCCCAAACCTAGCAAGAAGACAAGAGACCCAGTACTTC. Translation gives CASSPNLARRQETQYF.